The 18 T cell receptor beta chains given below trace back to one sample, sequenced in a study of regulatory T cells in long-lasting Graves disease. CDR3-region Arm-PCR and iRepertoire HTBI primers produced the TCR beta libraries. TCRdb passed the multiplex PCR reads through MiXCR, listing each CDR3 protein once. The sample has about 400,000 distinct CDR3 sequences, about 15% seen once. Time point specified: newly diagnosed GD, antithyroid drugs for less than 3 months. PBMCs were the source of the RNA used for TCR sequencing. This sample also belongs to another study, concerning T cells in Graves' hyperthyroidism and ophthalmopathy.

The source was peripheral blood mononuclear cells (PBMCs), collected at new diagnosis, from a patient treated with antithyroid drugs. The source of these receptors is a woman in her 40s with Graves disease.

This clonotype showed up many times. The chain carries TRBV28 and TRBJ2-7; D ambiguous. CDR3 length: 12 residues. Trimming removed 7 bases from V and 3 bases from J, with 10 bases in between. From germline, CDR1 is MDHEN and CDR2 SYDVKM. This CDR3 reads CASNSVFYEQYF. The CDR3 DNA follows: TGTGCCAGCAACTCAGTATTCTACGAGCAGTACTTC. Complete variable domain (other parts from reference TRBV28 and TRBJ2-7): DVKVTQSSRYLVKRTGEKVFLECVQDMDHENMFWYRQDPGLGLRLIYFSYDVKMKEKGDIPEGYSVSREKKERFSLILESASTNQTSMYLCASNSVFYEQYFGPGTRLTVT.

This clonotype was seen ten or more times. The chain links TRBV12-3 or TRBV12-4 to TRBJ2-2, with 9 bases lining up with TRBD1. This CDR3 spans 22 amino acids. Trimming cost V 7 bases and J 1 base; bases outside gene matches: 25. CDR3: CASTNRDREFYPWRLNTGELFF. The CDR3 DNA reads TGTGCCAGCACTAACCGGGACAGGGAGTTCTATCCCTGGCGATTGAACACCGGGGAGCTGTTTTTT.

This clonotype occurred many times. The rearrangement uses TRBV7-8 and TRBJ2-5, with D unclear. Trimming cost V 2 bases and J 5 bases, with 12 bases left between them. Germline V gene data show CDR1 as SGHVS and CDR2 as FQNEAQ. The CDR3 is made up of 14 amino acids. The CDR3 sequence: CASSLTSRWETQYF. CDR3 nucleotide sequence: TGTGCCAGCAGCTTAACGAGCCGATGGGAGACCCAGTACTTC.

This clonotype occurred a few times. The chain employs TRBV12-3 or TRBV12-4 and TRBJ2-3, with TRBD2 identical over 15 bases. Trimming removed 6 bases from V and 3 bases from J; junction bases left unmatched: 7. This CDR3 is built from 17 residues. The CDR3 here is CASRGLAGGPGTDTQYF. In DNA, the CDR3 is TGTGCCAGCAGAGGACTAGCGGGAGGGCCGGGGACAGATACGCAGTATTTT.

The V gene is TRBV5-4, the J gene TRBJ2-1; the match to TRBD1 covers 8 bases. V lost 3 bases to trimming and J lost 6 bases; unmatched junction nucleotides: 8. This CDR3 is built from 15 residues. The germline V gene encodes CDR1 SGHNT and CDR2 YYREEE (reference sequence). The CDR3 spells CASSSGQGRGNEQFF. CDR3 DNA: TGTGCCAGCAGCTCCGGACAGGGTCGGGGCAATGAGCAGTTCTTC.

In its sample, this clonotype was seen a few times. The chain links TRBV6-2 or TRBV6-3 to TRBJ2-3; 13 nucleotides match TRBD2. CDR3 size: 16 residues. V shed 7 bases and J 2 bases; nucleotides not matched to a gene: 6. Germline V lookup: CDR1 MNHEY, CDR2 SVGEGT. For the CDR3, the DNA is TGTGCCAGCACCTCCGGACTAGCGGGAGCCACAGATACGCAGTATTTT. Translating it yields CASTSGLAGATDTQYF.

Details on this clonotype: Possible read error: a much larger clone is one base away. V and J are TRBV28 and TRBJ2-7, with D possibly being TRBD1 (5 bases). The CDR3 is 14 residues long. The V gene's germline CDR1 is MDHEN and CDR2 SYDVKM. V was pared by 8 bases and J by 3 bases, with 17 bases between. CDR3 residues: CASARPKGNYEQYF. CDR3 bases: TGTGCCAGCGCCCGACCCAAGGGGAACTACGAGCAGTACTTC.

This clonotype appeared once. One junction end disagrees with the germline gene, perhaps due to a read error. The chain combines TRBV6-5 with TRBJ2-1; no clear D gene. Looked up from germline, CDR1 is MNHEY and CDR2 is SVGAGI. This CDR3 region has 16 residues. CDR3 coding DNA: TGTGCCAGCAGTTACTCGAGAGACGCTGGCTACAATGGGCAGTTCTTC. Amino acid sequence: CASSYSRDAGYNGQFF.

This clonotype was seen repeatedly, ten times or more. The chain recombines TRBV9 with TRBJ2-5; 7 positions match TRBD1. The CDR3 contains 16 residues. CDR1 and CDR2 (germline): SGDLS, YYNGEE. The V segment lost 0 bases and the J segment 2 bases; nucleotides outside the gene matches: 7. The chain's CDR3 is CASSVETGKWQETQYF. The CDR3 DNA reads TGTGCCAGCAGCGTAGAGACAGGGAAATGGCAAGAGACCCAGTACTTC. The full variable domain, in which reference TRBV9 and TRBJ2-5 provide the parts outside the CDR3, is DSGVTQTPKHLITATGQRVTLRCSPRSGDLSVYWYQQSLDQGLQFLIQYYNGEERAKGNILERFSAQQFPDLHSELNLSSLELGDSALYFCASSVETGKWQETQYFGPGTRLLVL.

This clonotype was counted many times. The chain joins TRBV27 to TRBJ2-3, with D perhaps matching TRBD2 (6 bases). The J call may be wrong; the DNA end is better matched by TRBJ2-5. Germline loops: CDR1 MNHEY, CDR2 SMNVEV (reference sequence). The length of the CDR3 is 17 residues. CDR3 loop: CASSLWGSGGILEDQYF. CDR3 nucleotide sequence: TGTGCCAGCAGTTTATGGGGTAGCGGAGGGATCCTGGAGGACCAGTACTTC.

V and J are TRBV2 and TRBJ2-1, with D perhaps matching TRBD1 or TRBD2 (7 bases each). Germline V CDR1 and CDR2: SNHLY, FYNNEI. This CDR3 spans 15 amino acids. V shed 6 bases and J shed 7 bases, with 19 bases lying between them. CDR3 sequence: CASSPSGAQGNEQFF. CDR3 sequence (DNA): TGTGCCAGCAGCCCAAGCGGGGCACAGGGGAATGAGCAGTTCTTC.

Many counts were recorded for this clonotype. The rearrangement links TRBV11-2 to TRBJ2-3, with D unclear. The CDR3 contains 14 residues. Germline V gene data show CDR1 as SGHAT and CDR2 as FQNNGV. Trimming left V 0 bases short and J 5 bases short, with 9 bases between. The DNA of the CDR3 is TGTGCCAGCAGCTTAGATTTGAAGGGAGATACGCAGTATTTT. Protein product: CASSLDLKGDTQYF.

This clonotype has at least ten counts. The V gene is TRBV30, the J gene TRBJ1-5; possible D gene TRBD1, 5 bases. CDR3 length: 12 amino acids. The V end lost 1 base, the J end lost 7 bases, and 8 bases lay between the germline ends. Per the germline V gene, CDR1 is GTSNPN and CDR2 is SVGIG (reference sequence). CDR3 bases: TGTGCCTGGAGTGGGCAGGGCCAGCCCCAGCATTTT. Amino acids: CAWSGQGQPQHF. Full variable domain (rest looked up from reference TRBV30 and TRBJ1-5): SQTIHQWPATLVQPVGSPLSLECTVEGTSNPNLYWYRQAAGRGLQLLFYSVGIGQISSEVPQNLSASRPQDRQFILSSKKLLLSDSGFYLCAWSGQGQPQHFGDGTRLSIL.

This clonotype was observed many times. The chain has TRBV28 and TRBJ2-1; weak D call: TRBD2 (6 bases). Germline V CDR1 and CDR2: MDHEN, SYDVKM. V was shortened by 3 bases and J by 2 bases, with 20 bases between the two germline ends. CDR3 size: 18 residues. CDR3 sequence (DNA): TGTGCCAGCAGTTTTCCCCGCTTTTTGGCGGGAACCTACAATGAGCAGTTCTTC. It is translated as CASSFPRFLAGTYNEQFF.

This clonotype was detected ten times or more. V gene TRBV5-1 combines with J gene TRBJ2-3; the D gene is possibly TRBD1 (5 bases). The CDR3 length is 16 residues. CDR1 SGHRS and CDR2 YFSETQ come from the germline V gene. Trimming took off 4 bases at V and 0 bases at J, with 15 bases between the two ends. This CDR3 reads CASSPQGVTSTDTQYF. The DNA of the CDR3 is TGCGCCAGCAGCCCCCAAGGGGTTACTAGCACAGATACGCAGTATTTT.

The chain links TRBV5-1 to TRBJ2-1; D ambiguous. Trimming took off 0 bases at V and 5 bases at J, with 6 bases between the two ends. Germline values: CDR1 SGHRS, CDR2 YFSETQ. There are 13 residues in the CDR3. The CDR3 region has the DNA TGCGCCAGCAGCTTGGGATCCAACAATGAGCAGTTCTTC. Protein: CASSLGSNNEQFF.

The sample holds many counts of this clonotype. V and J are TRBV28 and TRBJ1-1; a possible D gene is TRBD1 (6 bases). Germline V gene lookup returns CDR1 MDHEN and CDR2 SYDVKM. V was pared by 6 bases and J by 0 bases, with 11 bases between. CDR3 size: 14 residues. The CDR3: CASRLGGVNTEAFF. The DNA of the CDR3 is TGTGCCAGCAGATTAGGGGGGGTGAACACTGAAGCTTTCTTT. Drawing the rest from reference TRBV28 and TRBJ1-1, the complete variable domain is DVKVTQSSRYLVKRTGEKVFLECVQDMDHENMFWYRQDPGLGLRLIYFSYDVKMKEKGDIPEGYSVSREKKERFSLILESASTNQTSMYLCASRLGGVNTEAFFGQGTRLTVV.

This clonotype has at least ten counts. The chain combines TRBV20-1 with TRBJ1-2, with TRBD1 identical over 8 bases. CDR3 length: 11 amino acids. With V trimmed by 6 bases and J by 8 bases, 5 bases remained unmatched. Germline V gene data show CDR1 as DFQATT and CDR2 as SNEGSKA (reference sequence). The CDR3 is CSARTGNGYTF. DNA of the CDR3: TGCAGTGCAAGGACAGGGAACGGCTACACCTTC.